This TCR beta chain was recorded in a study of T-cell memory formation after mild COVID-19. One entry per CDR3 protein, called by TCRdb with MiXCR from the 5' RACE reads. The sample consists of tens of thousands of distinct CDR3 sequences, about 7.3% of them appearing once. The specimen was PBMCs or a T cell subset sorted from them (not recorded which). The source is a man aged 18 to 29 who had mild COVID-19 (a few samples of this study predate the infection). Cell type and time point are not known.

The CDR3 here is CANTRLGATEAFF. The CDR3 DNA reads TGCGCCAATACCCGGTTGGGGGCCACTGAAGCTTTCTTT. The chain carries TRBV10-1 and TRBJ1-1, with a tentative D call TRBD1 (6 bases). CDR3 length: 13 residues. Germline V gene data show CDR1 as WNHNN and CDR2 as SYGVQD (reference sequence). The V and J ends lost 10 bases and 4 bases respectively, with 16 bases between them.